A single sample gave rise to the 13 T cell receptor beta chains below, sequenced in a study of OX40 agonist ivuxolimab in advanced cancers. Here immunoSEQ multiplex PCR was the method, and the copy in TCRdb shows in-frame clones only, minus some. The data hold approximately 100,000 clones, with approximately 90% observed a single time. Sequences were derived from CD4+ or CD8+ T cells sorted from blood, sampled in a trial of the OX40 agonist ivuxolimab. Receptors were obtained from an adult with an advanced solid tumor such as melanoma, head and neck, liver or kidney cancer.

The CDR3, as DNA: TGTGCCAGCAGTTCTCCCGTTATAGGAAACACCATATATTTT. Amino acids: CASSSPVIGNTIYF. The rearrangement links TRBV6-6 to TRBJ1-3; D is ambiguous. V was trimmed by 4 bases and J by 4 bases, leaving 11 bases between them. The CDR3 contains 14 residues. Germline CDR1 and CDR2: MNHNY and SVGAGI (reference sequence).

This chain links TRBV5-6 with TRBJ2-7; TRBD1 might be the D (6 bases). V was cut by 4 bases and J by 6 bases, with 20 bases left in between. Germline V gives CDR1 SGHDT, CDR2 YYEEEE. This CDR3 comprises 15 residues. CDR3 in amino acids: CASSTWGLGMREQYF. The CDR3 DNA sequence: TGTGCCAGCAGCACGTGGGGGCTGGGGATGCGCGAGCAGTACTTC.

CDR3 protein: CASSLLEGIGDYGYTF. The CDR3, as DNA: TGTGCCAGCAGCTTACTTGAGGGGATAGGGGACTATGGCTACACCTTC. The chain links TRBV7-9 to TRBJ1-2, with a weak D call TRBD1 (5 bases). This CDR3 has 16 residues. Trimming cost V 2 bases and J 3 bases, with 16 bases left between them. Germline V gene lookup returns CDR1 SEHNR and CDR2 FQNEAQ (reference sequence).

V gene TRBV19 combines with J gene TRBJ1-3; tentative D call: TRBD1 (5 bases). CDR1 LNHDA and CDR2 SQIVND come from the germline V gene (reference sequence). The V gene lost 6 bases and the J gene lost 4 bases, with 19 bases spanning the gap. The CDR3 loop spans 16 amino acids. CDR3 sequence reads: CASRIDRVESGNTIYF. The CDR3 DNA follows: TGTGCCAGTAGGATCGACAGAGTCGAGTCCGGAAACACCATATATTTT.

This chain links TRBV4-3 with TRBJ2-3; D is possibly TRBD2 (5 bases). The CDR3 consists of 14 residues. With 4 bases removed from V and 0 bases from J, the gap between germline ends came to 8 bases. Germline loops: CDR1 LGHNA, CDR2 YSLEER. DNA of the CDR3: TGCGCCAGCAGCCGGACTCCGAGCACAGATACGCAGTATTTT. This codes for CASSRTPSTDTQYF.

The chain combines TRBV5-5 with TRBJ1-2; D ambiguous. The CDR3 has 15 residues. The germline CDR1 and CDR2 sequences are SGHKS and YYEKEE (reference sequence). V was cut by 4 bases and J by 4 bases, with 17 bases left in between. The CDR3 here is CASSPSSREFYGYTF. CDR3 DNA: TGTGCCAGCAGCCCCTCCTCTCGGGAGTTCTATGGCTACACCTTC.

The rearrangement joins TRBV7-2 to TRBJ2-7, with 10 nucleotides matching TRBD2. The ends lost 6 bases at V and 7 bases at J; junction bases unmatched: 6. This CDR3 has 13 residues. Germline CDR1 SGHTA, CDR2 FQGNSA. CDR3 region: CASRRAGGREQYF. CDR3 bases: TGTGCCAGCAGACGAGCGGGGGGGAGGGAGCAGTACTTC.

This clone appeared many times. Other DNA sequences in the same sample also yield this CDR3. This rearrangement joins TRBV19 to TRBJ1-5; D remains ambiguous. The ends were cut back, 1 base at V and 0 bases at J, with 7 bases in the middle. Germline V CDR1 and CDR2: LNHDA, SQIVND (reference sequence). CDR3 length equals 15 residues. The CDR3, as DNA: TGTGCCAGTAGTATAGGGCAGAATAGCAATCAGCCCCAGCATTTT. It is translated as CASSIGQNSNQPQHF.

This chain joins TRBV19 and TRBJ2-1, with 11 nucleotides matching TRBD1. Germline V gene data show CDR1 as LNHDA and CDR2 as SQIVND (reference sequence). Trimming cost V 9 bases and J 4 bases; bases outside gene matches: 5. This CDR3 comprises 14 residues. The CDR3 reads CASTGTGGYNEQFF. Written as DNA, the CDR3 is TGTGCCAGCACCGGGACAGGGGGTTACAATGAGCAGTTCTTC.

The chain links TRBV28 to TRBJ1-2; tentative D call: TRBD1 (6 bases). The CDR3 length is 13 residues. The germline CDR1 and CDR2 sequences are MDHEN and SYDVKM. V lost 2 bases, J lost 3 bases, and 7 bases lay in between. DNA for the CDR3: TGTGCCAGCAGTTTAACAGGGTACTATGGCTACACCTTC. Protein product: CASSLTGYYGYTF.

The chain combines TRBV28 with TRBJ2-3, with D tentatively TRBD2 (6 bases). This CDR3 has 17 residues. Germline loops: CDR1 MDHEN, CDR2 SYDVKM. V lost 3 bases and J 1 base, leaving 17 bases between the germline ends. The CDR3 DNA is TGTGCCAGCAGTTTGCCCCTCGGGGGAGGAGGCACAGATACGCAGTATTTT. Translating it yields CASSLPLGGGGTDTQYF.

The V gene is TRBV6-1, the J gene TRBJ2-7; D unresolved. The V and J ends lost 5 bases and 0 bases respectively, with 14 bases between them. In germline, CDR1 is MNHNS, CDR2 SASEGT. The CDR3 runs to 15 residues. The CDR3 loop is CASSLVTTGSYEQYF. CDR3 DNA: TGTGCCAGCAGTCTTGTGACAACCGGCTCCTACGAGCAGTACTTC.

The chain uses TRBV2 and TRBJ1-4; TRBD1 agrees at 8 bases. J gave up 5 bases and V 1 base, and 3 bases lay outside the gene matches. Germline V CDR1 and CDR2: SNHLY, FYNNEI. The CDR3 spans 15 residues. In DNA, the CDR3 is TGTGCCAGCAGTGAAGGAGACAGGGGAAATGAAAAACTGTTTTTT. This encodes CASSEGDRGNEKLFF.